One and the same sample provided the 19 T cell receptor beta chains below, sequenced in a study of blood T cell repertoires in COVID-19. Produced via immunoSEQ multiplex PCR; TCRdb's table is partial and in-frame only. The sample contains 250,000 to 300,000 clones, 89% of which appear only once. The specimen was peripheral blood. The receptors were gathered from a woman between 35 and 50 years old who had recovered from COVID-19.

The genes are TRBV7-2 and TRBJ2-5; tentatively, D is TRBD1 (6 bases). This CDR3 has 16 amino acids. CDR1 SGHTA and CDR2 FQGNSA come from the germline V gene. Trimming removed 5 bases at V and 5 bases at J, with 21 bases between. CDR3 in DNA: TGTGCCAGCAGCGCTCCAGGGGCGGTTGAAATTGAGACCCAGTACTTC. Protein product: CASSAPGAVEIETQYF.

V gene TRBV2 combines with J gene TRBJ2-2; D might be TRBD2 (5 bases). The CDR3 contains 13 residues. V was trimmed by 5 bases and J by 6 bases, leaving 10 bases between them. Germline CDR1 SNHLY, CDR2 FYNNEI. The CDR3 loop is CASSNSGAGELFF. The CDR3 DNA is TGTGCCAGCAGTAACTCCGGGGCCGGGGAGCTGTTTTTT. Using reference TRBV2 and TRBJ2-2 for the parts outside the CDR3, the full variable domain is EPEVTQTPSHQVTQMGQEVILRCVPISNHLYFYWYRQILGQKVEFLVSFYNNEISEKSEIFDDQFSVERPDGSNFTLKIRSTKLEDSAMYFCASSNSGAGELFFGEGSRLTVL.

Note on this clone: The sample carries other DNA sequences with the same CDR3. The chain uses TRBV2 and TRBJ2-5; the D gene is possibly TRBD1 (6 bases). CDR3 length: 13 amino acids. Trimming cost V 5 bases and J 2 bases, with 9 bases left between them. Germline loops: CDR1 SNHLY, CDR2 FYNNEI. The chain's CDR3 is CASSPDSQETQYF. As DNA, the CDR3 is TGTGCCAGCAGTCCGGACAGTCAAGAGACCCAGTACTTC. The full variable domain, in which reference TRBV2 and TRBJ2-5 provide the parts outside the CDR3, is EPEVTQTPSHQVTQMGQEVILRCVPISNHLYFYWYRQILGQKVEFLVSFYNNEISEKSEIFDDQFSVERPDGSNFTLKIRSTKLEDSAMYFCASSPDSQETQYFGPGTRLLVL.

The chain couples TRBV19 to TRBJ2-7; 12 nucleotides line up with TRBD1. Germline V CDR1 and CDR2: LNHDA, SQIVND (reference sequence). The CDR3 totals 14 residues. Losses at the gene ends were 6 bases for V and 5 bases for J; bases not matched to a gene: 5. The CDR3 nucleotides are TGTGCCAGTAGCGGGACAGGGGGCTTCCACGAGCAGTACTTC. Translated: CASSGTGGFHEQYF. Looking up the rest from reference TRBV19 and TRBJ2-7 gives the full variable domain: DGGITQSPKYLFRKEGQNVTLSCEQNLNHDAMYWYRQDPGQGLRLIYYSQIVNDFQKGDIAEGYSVSREKKESFPLTVTSAQKNPTAFYLCASSGTGGFHEQYFGPGTRLTVT.

This chain uses TRBV10-3 with TRBJ1-4; D unclear. Germline lookup yields CDR1 ENHRY and CDR2 SYGVKD. Trimming took off 5 bases at V and 5 bases at J, with 9 bases between the two ends. The length of the CDR3 is 13 residues. The CDR3 sequence: CAISKQENEKLFF. The CDR3, as DNA: TGTGCCATCAGTAAGCAAGAAAATGAAAAACTGTTTTTT.

The chain uses TRBV18 and TRBJ1-2; TRBD1 matches 7 bases. V was clipped by 6 bases and J by 5 bases; unmatched bases: 3. In germline, CDR1 is KGHSH, CDR2 LQKENI. The CDR3 extends over 12 amino acids. CDR3 protein: CASSQGEYGYTF. The CDR3 bases are TGTGCCAGCTCGCAGGGGGAATATGGCTACACCTTC.

The gene calls are TRBV5-1 and TRBJ2-5; 7 nucleotides agree with TRBD2. Germline V gene data show CDR1 as SGHRS and CDR2 as YFSETQ. The V segment lost 0 bases and the J segment 3 bases; nucleotides outside the gene matches: 8. The CDR3 extends over 16 amino acids. The chain's CDR3 is CASSLDTSRGEETQYF. In nucleotides, the CDR3 is TGCGCCAGCAGCTTGGATACTTCACGGGGGGAAGAGACCCAGTACTTC.

This rearrangement joins TRBV27 to TRBJ1-5; maybe TRBD1 (6 bases). From germline, CDR1 is MNHEY and CDR2 SMNVEV (reference sequence). Trimming left V 5 bases short and J 5 bases short, with 16 bases between. The CDR3 consists of 15 residues. The CDR3 nucleotides are TGTGCCAGCAGTCCGTCGGGCTGGGGGCATCAGCCCCAGCATTTT. Translation gives CASSPSGWGHQPQHF.

The V gene is TRBV5-4, the J gene TRBJ2-2, with 12 bases identical to TRBD2. The CDR3 is made up of 16 amino acids. The germline V gene has CDR1 SGHNT and CDR2 YYREEE (reference sequence). The J segment lost 7 bases and the V segment lost 0 bases, leaving 4 bases of the junction unmatched. The CDR3 spells CASSLGLAGVGGELFF. The DNA of the CDR3 is TGTGCCAGCAGCTTGGGACTAGCGGGAGTAGGCGGGGAGCTGTTTTTT.

V is TRBV5-1 and J is TRBJ2-2, with 11 nucleotides matching TRBD2. The CDR3 totals 15 residues. V lost 7 bases, J lost 6 bases, and 8 bases stayed unmatched. Germline CDR1 reads SGHRS; CDR2 reads YFSETQ. CDR3 amino acids: CASGPTSGNAGELFF. In DNA form, the CDR3 reads TGCGCCAGCGGCCCGACTAGCGGGAATGCCGGGGAGCTGTTTTTT.

The CDR3 loop is CASSVGPSGAEAFF. The CDR3 nucleotides are TGTGCCAGCAGCGTAGGCCCCTCAGGGGCTGAAGCTTTCTTT. The rearrangement links TRBV9 to TRBJ1-1, with D possibly TRBD1 on 6 matching bases. Trimming cost V 0 bases and J 6 bases, with 12 bases left between them. The germline CDR1 and CDR2 sequences are SGDLS and YYNGEE. There are 14 residues in the CDR3.

The V call is TRBV19, the J call TRBJ1-1; weak D call: TRBD1 (6 bases). Germline values: CDR1 LNHDA, CDR2 SQIVND (reference sequence). V gave up 6 bases and J gave up 1 base, with 15 bases separating them. There are 15 residues in the CDR3. The CDR3 nucleotides read TGTGCCAGTAGGCGACAGGTTCGCGAGAACACTGAAGCTTTCTTT. It codes for CASRRQVRENTEAFF.

V usage is TRBV4-3 and J usage is TRBJ2-2, with 8 bases aligning to TRBD2. CDR1 is LGHNA and CDR2 is YSLEER in the germline V gene. Losses at the gene ends were 1 base for V and 1 base for J; bases not matched to a gene: 5. CDR3 length equals 17 residues. The CDR3 loop reads CASSQGLAGGNTGELFF. The CDR3 DNA reads TGCGCCAGCAGCCAAGGGCTAGCGGGTGGGAACACCGGGGAGCTGTTTTTT.

This chain links TRBV7-9 with TRBJ1-2, with 7 bases matching TRBD1. CDR1 and CDR2 from the germline V gene are SEHNR and FQNEAQ (reference sequence). CDR3 length: 14 residues. V shed 5 bases, J shed 8 bases, and the junction held 11 bases outside the gene matches. The CDR3 nucleotides are TGTGCCAGCAGCCCTCAGGGGGTAGGGCTCGGCTACACCTTC. Translating gives CASSPQGVGLGYTF.

This clone has just a few counts. The V gene is TRBV3-1 (or the pseudogene TRBV3-2), the J gene TRBJ1-6; 12 positions agree with TRBD1. The CDR3 is made up of 15 amino acids. The germline gives CDR1 LGHDT, CDR2 YNNKEL (reference sequence). J was trimmed by 10 bases and V by 7 bases; bases with no gene match: 8. The CDR3 coding sequence is TGTGCCAGCACCCCGGGACAGGGGGCTTACTCACCCCTCCACTTT. Its translation: CASTPGQGAYSPLHF.

This clone has a single count. The V call is TRBV6-2 or TRBV6-3, the J call TRBJ1-5, with a weak D call TRBD1 (5 bases). Germline V gives CDR1 MNHEY, CDR2 SVGEGT. Trimming removed 2 bases from V and 10 bases from J, with 15 bases in between. This CDR3 comprises 14 residues. CDR3 in DNA: TGTGCCAGCAGTTACGGGGGGACCGGTAAACCCCAGCATTTT. Encoded protein: CASSYGGTGKPQHF.

The chain employs TRBV7-9 and TRBJ2-3, with unresolved D. The ends were cut back, 5 bases at V and 6 bases at J, with 9 bases in the middle. The germline CDR1 and CDR2 sequences are SEHNR and FQNEAQ (reference sequence). This CDR3 spans 12 amino acids. The CDR3 here is CASSLVRDTQYF. The CDR3 nucleotides read TGTGCCAGCAGCCTGGTCCGGGATACGCAGTATTTT. The variable domain in full, with the rest retrieved from reference TRBV7-9 and TRBJ2-3, is DTGVSQNPRHKITKRGQNVTFRCDPISEHNRLYWYRQTLGQGPEFLTYFQNEAQLEKSRLLSDRFSAERPKGSFSTLEIQRTEQGDSAMYLCASSLVRDTQYFGPGTRLTVL.

The chain carries TRBV5-6 and TRBJ2-2; D gene ambiguous. The CDR3 covers 16 residues. The V gene's germline CDR1 is SGHDT and CDR2 YYEEEE. V lost 0 bases and J lost 6, with 15 bases in between. The CDR3 nucleotides are TGTGCCAGCAGCTTGGGACTCCTAATGTTTGCCGGGGAGCTGTTTTTT. Translated, it gives CASSLGLLMFAGELFF.

The V call is TRBV29-1, the J call TRBJ2-5; 8 nucleotides line up with TRBD1. This CDR3 has 13 residues. The germline CDR1 and CDR2 sequences are SQVTM and ANQGSEA. Trimming removed 6 bases from V and 6 bases from J; junction bases left unmatched: 9. This CDR3 reads CSVRSGGRKTQYF. CDR3 nucleotide sequence: TGCAGCGTCCGTTCAGGGGGCAGGAAGACCCAGTACTTC.